The 16 T cell receptor beta chains below all came from one sample that was sequenced in a study of tumor-infiltrating lymphocytes in primary liver carcinoma. For each extraction, RNA and DNA were obtained together from about 20-30 mg of unsorted bulk tissue. Reverse transcription of around 0.45 ug total RNA with a constant-region primer produced TCR beta cDNA. Employing slightly modified ARM-PCR, three nested multiplex PCR rounds were run, and these gave rise to the TCR beta libraries. A C-beta reverse primer and TRBV1-TRBV30 forward primers served in each of the first two PCR rounds, at approximately 10 cycles apiece. TCRdb independently ran MiXCR on the multiplex PCR reads; one entry per CDR3 protein. This sample has 95,000 to 150,000 distinct CDR3 sequences, with 55% to 65% found just once. Sample: liver tumor tissue from sampling region 1. Subset denoted: tumor region T1, superior pole. The receptor set was obtained from a woman in her sixties or seventies with primary liver carcinoma and hepatitis B virus infection.

As regards this clonotype: A junction end diverges from the germline sequence, so it may reflect a read error. The chain has TRBV4-2 and TRBJ2-1; TRBD1 matches at 7 bases. Germline CDR1 LGHNA, CDR2 YNFKEQ. This CDR3 contains 14 residues. The chain's CDR3 is CASSKDREDRVTFF. CDR3 DNA: TGTGCCAGCAGCAAAGATAGGGAAGACAGGGTCACGTTCTTC.

A word on this clonotype: Just one base apart from a much larger clone, this may be a read error. The chain uses TRBV6-1 and TRBJ1-5; TRBD1 matches at 8 bases. This CDR3 is built from 17 residues. V was clipped by 3 bases and J by 9 bases; unmatched bases: 16. Per germline, CDR1 MNHNS and CDR2 SASEGT. The DNA of the CDR3 is TGTGCCAGCAGTGATCGCGGGACCCGGGACAGGTATCGGCCCCAGCATTTT. This sequence encodes CASSDRGTRDRYRPQHF.

CDR3 residues: CASSLGTGRGKYGYTF. The CDR3 DNA sequence: TGCGCCAGCAGCCTGGGGACAGGGAGAGGGAAGTATGGCTACACCTTC. V is TRBV5-1 and J is TRBJ1-2, with 9 positions matching TRBD1. The CDR3 loop spans 16 amino acids. Germline CDR1 is SGHRS and CDR2 is YFSETQ. After removal of 4 bases from V and 5 bases from J, the junction contained 12 bases not matched to a gene.

This clonotype was observed many times. The chain joins TRBV6-5 to TRBJ1-1, with a tentative D call TRBD1 (5 bases). The CDR3 has 16 amino acids. The germline V gene encodes CDR1 MNHEY and CDR2 SVGAGI. The ends were cut back, 6 bases at V and 4 bases at J, with 21 bases in the middle. CDR3 DNA: TGTGCCAGCAGCCCACCCTGGAGGGGTGGGGGCACTGAAGCTTTCTTT. It translates to CASSPPWRGGGTEAFF.

This chain connects TRBV7-3 to TRBJ1-1; unclear D gene. The CDR3 runs 13 residues. Trimming shortened V by 6 bases and J by 0 bases, and 8 bases separated the two germline ends. Germline CDR1 SGHTA, CDR2 FQGTGA. The CDR3 coding sequence is TGTGCCAGCAGTCCTCACCTGAACACTGAAGCTTTCTTT. Translated, it gives CASSPHLNTEAFF.

This clonotype was observed many times. V and J are TRBV28 and TRBJ2-5; possibly TRBD2 for D (5 bases). The CDR3 covers 16 residues. Germline lookup yields CDR1 MDHEN and CDR2 SYDVKM. With 2 bases removed from V and 2 bases from J, the gap between germline ends came to 15 bases. CDR3 sequence reads: CASSLPVALGQETQYF. The CDR3 bases are TGTGCCAGCAGTTTACCTGTAGCGTTGGGGCAAGAGACCCAGTACTTC. Full variable domain (remainder filled in from reference TRBV28 and TRBJ2-5): DVKVTQSSRYLVKRTGEKVFLECVQDMDHENMFWYRQDPGLGLRLIYFSYDVKMKEKGDIPEGYSVSREKKERFSLILESASTNQTSMYLCASSLPVALGQETQYFGPGTRLLVL.

A word on this clonotype: At one of its ends the junction is not consistent with the germline gene, which may arise from a read error. The rearrangement links TRBV11-2 to TRBJ1-2; a possible D gene is TRBD1 (5 bases). Germline V gene sequence: CDR1 SGHAT, CDR2 FQNNGV. The CDR3 sequence is 15 residues long. The CDR3: CVSSQVLGERDGCTF. The CDR3 region has the DNA TGTGTCAGCAGCCAAGTCCTGGGGGAAAGGGATGGCTGCACCTTC.

In its sample, this clonotype was seen many times. J is TRBJ2-5 and V is TRBV6-1; unclear D gene. Germline V gene data show CDR1 as MNHNS and CDR2 as SASEGT. The CDR3 is 15 residues long. Between the trimmed V and J ends, which lost 4 bases and 0 bases, there was a span of 12 bases. For the CDR3, the DNA is TGTGCCAGCAGTGCAGATATCAGGTACCAAGAGACCCAGTACTTC. Protein: CASSADIRYQETQYF.

The table lists this clonotype with a count of one. Its ends do not fully match the called genes, so a read error is possible. The V and J genes are TRBV4-1 and TRBJ2-5; possible D gene TRBD2, 6 bases. Germline V CDR1 and CDR2: MGHRA, YSYEKL. The CDR3 length is 15 residues. In DNA, the CDR3 is TGCGCCAGCAGCCAAAGTGGGACGGGAGCGGAGACCCAATACTTC. Encoded protein: CASSQSGTGAETQYF.

In regard to this clonotype: A junction boundary mismatches the germline segment, possibly from a read error. The chain uses TRBV5-1 and TRBJ1-4; D is perhaps TRBD1 (6 bases). Germline-derived CDR1 and CDR2 are SGHRS and YFSETQ. The CDR3 has 15 residues. The CDR3 DNA reads TGCACCAGCAGCTGGGGACCAGGGGTGGATGAAAAACTGTTTTTT. This codes for CTSSWGPGVDEKLFF. Full variable domain (remainder filled in from reference TRBV5-1 and TRBJ1-4): KAGVTQTPRYLIKTRGQQVTLSCSPISGHRSVSWYQQTPGQGLQFLFEYFSETQRNKGNFPGRFSGRQFSNSRSEMNVSTLELGDSALYLCTSSWGPGVDEKLFFGSGTQLSVL.

As for this clonotype: This CDR3 fails to terminate in the conserved phenylalanine or tryptophan, so it likely reflects a read error. The genes are TRBV7-8 and TRBJ2-1; D uncertain. V was clipped by 6 bases and J by 1 base, with 16 bases between them. Looked up from germline, CDR1 is SGHVS and CDR2 is FQNEAQ. The CDR3 sequence is 16 residues long. Here the CDR3 reads CASRTSWVGSYNEQFL. The CDR3 nucleotides read TGTGCCAGCAGGACCAGCTGGGTAGGGTCCTACAATGAGCAGTTCTTA.

A word on this clonotype: With a much larger clone just one base away, this may be a read error. The chain couples TRBV6-1 to TRBJ1-4; D is uncertain. This CDR3 region has 16 residues. Germline CDR1 reads MNHNS; CDR2 reads SASEGT. CDR3 sequence (DNA): TGTGCCAGCAATGCCGCCTTAGGGTCAACTAATGGAAAACTGTTTTTT. Its protein is CASNAALGSTNGKLFF.

This clonotype appeared many times. This chain joins TRBV12-3 or TRBV12-4 and TRBJ1-1, with 9 positions matching TRBD1. V shed 6 bases, J shed 4 bases, and the junction held 6 bases outside the gene matches. The CDR3 is 14 residues long. The DNA of the CDR3 is TGTGCCAGCAGCGCGACAGGGGGGAGCACTGAAGCTTTCTTT. Encoded protein: CASSATGGSTEAFF.

This chain links TRBV28 with TRBJ2-3, with TRBD2 identical over 8 bases. Trimming at V came to 7 bases and at J to 1 base, leaving 7 bases not matched to a gene. The length of the CDR3 is 15 residues. Germline lookup yields CDR1 MDHEN and CDR2 SYDVKM. The CDR3 coding sequence is TGTGCCAGCAACGGGCTAGCGGGCCGCACAGATACGCAGTATTTT. Its translation is CASNGLAGRTDTQYF.

This clonotype has only one observation. This may stem from a read error, because a much larger clone lies one nucleotide away. The conserved final phenylalanine or tryptophan is absent from the CDR3, which likely points to a read error. The chain is built from TRBV6-5 and TRBJ2-5; D uncertain. Germline loops: CDR1 MNHEY, CDR2 SVGAGI. This CDR3 has 15 residues. Deletions cut 2 bases from V and 4 bases from J, with 14 bases between. For the CDR3, the DNA is TGTGCCAGCAGTTACATTGGTGCAGGAAGAGAGACCCAGTACATC. Encoded protein: CASSYIGAGRETQYI.

With respect to this clonotype: The junction differs from germline at one of its ends, possibly a read error. V is TRBV11-2 and J is TRBJ1-2; D might be TRBD1 (6 bases). CDR3 length: 13 residues. Germline assignment: CDR1 SGHAT and CDR2 FQNNGV. The CDR3 sequence is CASSLGQSRDYTF. In DNA form, the CDR3 reads TGTGCCAGTAGCTTAGGACAGTCTCGTGACTACACCTTC.